A single T cell receptor beta chain is shown here with its context. This CDR3 contains 11 residues. Germline CDR1 and CDR2: SNHLY and FYNNEI. V was cut by 8 bases and J by 12 bases, with 16 bases left in between. Methods used by the authors: How many nucleated cells were present was estimated from reference gene primer amplification. Assay: immunoSEQ multiplex PCR; the TCRdb copy retains only in-frame clones and omits some. That table furnishes V, J and clone size, whereas the DNA furnished D and trimming. The table includes approximately 170,000 clones, approximately 87% detected once. This record comes from a study of blood T cell repertoires in COVID-19. Whole-study context: The study drew acute and convalescent COVID-19 samples from the United States, Italy and Spain.

This receptor was taken from a young man with active or convalescent COVID-19. The sequencing sample was made of peripheral blood. The chain has TRBV2 and TRBJ1-2, with a weak D call TRBD1 (5 bases). The CDR3 region is CASDDTGEHTF. CDR3 in DNA: TGTGCCAGCGACGACACGGGGGAACACACCTTC. The whole variable domain, remainder taken from reference TRBV2 and TRBJ1-2, is EPEVTQTPSHQVTQMGQEVILRCVPISNHLYFYWYRQILGQKVEFLVSFYNNEISEKSEIFDDQFSVERPDGSNFTLKIRSTKLEDSAMYFCASDDTGEHTFGSGTRLTVV.